This T cell receptor beta chain was profiled in a study of T cells in localized non-small cell lung cancer. The study's findings and limits: A median 57 of the top 100 tumor clones appeared in adjacent lung. There was an association of higher blood T cell density with longer overall survival. Sequencing was restricted to one tumor region; therefore, heterogeneity remains possible. Uninvolved adjacent lung had more T cell clonality than any other tissue, topping tumor.

Sequencing used immunoSEQ multiplex PCR; TCRdb keeps in-frame clones, though not all of them. The data contain around 19,000 clones, over 80% of them singletons. With regard to this clone: Its antigen is as yet unknown. The junction differs from germline at one of its ends, possibly a read error.

This CDR3 is 16 amino acids long. Germline lookup yields CDR1 LNHNV and CDR2 YYDKDF (reference sequence). The V gene is TRBV15, the J gene TRBJ1-1; D may be TRBD1 (5 bases). This clonotype was obtained from a man aged 35 to 69 with stage II squamous cell lung carcinoma. Source: PBMCs, taken before any cancer treatment. CDR3: CATRRDIGRVGTEAFF. For the CDR3, the DNA is TGTGCCACCAGAAGAGATATCGGCAGGGTGGGCACTGAAGCTTTCTTT.